These 12 T cell receptor beta chains originate from one sample sequenced in a study of T cell responses to AZD1222 COVID-19 vaccine. The data were produced by immunoSEQ multiplex PCR, yet TCRdb's version contains in-frame clones alone and is incomplete. This table holds 60,000 to 70,000 clones, roughly four fifths found once. Specimen: peripheral blood, collected on day 0 of AZD1222 vaccination. The origin of the receptors is an adult in good health.

V gene TRBV14 combines with J gene TRBJ1-1; D call uncertain. V dropped 2 bases and J dropped 4 bases, with 8 bases sitting between them. The germline V gene encodes CDR1 SGHDN and CDR2 FVKESK. The CDR3 is 13 residues long. CDR3 sequence reads: CASSQFIGTEAFF. The CDR3 DNA follows: TGTGCCAGCAGCCAATTTATCGGCACTGAAGCTTTCTTT.

The chain employs TRBV5-6 and TRBJ1-2; tentatively, D is TRBD1 (5 bases). The CDR3 is made up of 14 amino acids. V shed 0 bases and J shed 7 bases, with 13 bases lying between them. Germline V CDR1 and CDR2: SGHDT, YYEEEE. CDR3 in DNA: TGTGCCAGCAGCTTGGGAGGGGAGGTTCGTGGCTACACCTTC. Translating gives CASSLGGEVRGYTF.

The V and J genes are TRBV4-1 and TRBJ1-4, with D hard to call. The CDR3 runs 15 residues. Per the germline V gene, CDR1 is MGHRA and CDR2 is YSYEKL. The V end lost 1 base, the J end lost 7 bases, and 13 bases lay between the germline ends. CDR3 in DNA: TGCGCCAGCAGCCAAGGACACCAGAGAGGTGAAAAACTGTTTTTT. It is translated as CASSQGHQRGEKLFF.

The chain recombines TRBV5-5 with TRBJ2-1, with D possibly being TRBD1 (5 bases). Per germline, CDR1 SGHKS and CDR2 YYEKEE (reference sequence). V was clipped by 4 bases and J by 7 bases, with 12 bases between them. CDR3 length: 13 residues. The CDR3 nucleotides are TGTGCCAGCAGCATAACGTCAGGGAATGAGCAGTTCTTC. It translates to CASSITSGNEQFF.

The chain combines TRBV2 with TRBJ2-7; unclear D gene. V was trimmed by 1 base and J by 3 bases, leaving 13 bases between them. Germline V gene sequence: CDR1 SNHLY, CDR2 FYNNEI. The CDR3 is 15 residues long. CDR3 loop: CASSEGQQFLYEQYF. In DNA form, the CDR3 reads TGTGCCAGCAGTGAAGGGCAGCAGTTCCTCTACGAGCAGTACTTC.

This chain connects TRBV7-8 to TRBJ1-5, with D perhaps matching TRBD1 (5 bases). The CDR3 is made up of 14 amino acids. Germline CDR1 reads SGHVS; CDR2 reads FQNEAQ. The V gene lost 3 bases and the J gene lost 3 bases, with 9 bases spanning the gap. CDR3 protein: CASSFQGINQPQHF. DNA for the CDR3: TGTGCCAGCAGCTTCCAGGGTATCAATCAGCCCCAGCATTTT.

The rearrangement joins TRBV5-1 to TRBJ2-2, with D possibly being TRBD2 (5 bases). This CDR3 spans 14 amino acids. Per germline, CDR1 SGHRS and CDR2 YFSETQ. V lost 1 base and J 6 bases, leaving 10 bases between the germline ends. The CDR3 protein is CASSLLSESGELFF. The CDR3 DNA is TGCGCCAGCAGCTTGCTTAGCGAGTCCGGGGAGCTGTTTTTT.

The chain couples TRBV3-1 (or the pseudogene TRBV3-2) to TRBJ2-7; 9 nucleotides agree with TRBD1. The ends lost 2 bases at V and 5 bases at J; junction bases unmatched: 4. This CDR3 has 14 amino acids. Looked up from germline, CDR1 is LGHDT and CDR2 is YNNKEL (reference sequence). The CDR3 region has the DNA TGTGCCAGCAGCCAAAGTGGGACAGGGCACGAGCAGTACTTC. Translated: CASSQSGTGHEQYF.

The chain uses TRBV7-3 and TRBJ2-1; 10 nucleotides match TRBD2. Germline loops: CDR1 SGHTA, CDR2 FQGTGA. V was clipped by 2 bases and J by 6 bases; unmatched bases: 1. This CDR3 region has 14 residues. Here the CDR3 DNA reads TGTGCCAGCAGCTTACTAGCGGGGGCCAATGAGCAGTTCTTC. Translation: CASSLLAGANEQFF.

The chain employs TRBV6-2 or TRBV6-3 and TRBJ2-1; D is unclear. The germline gives CDR1 MNHEY, CDR2 SVGEGT. Trimming removed 5 bases at V and 4 bases at J, with 3 bases between. CDR3 length: 11 residues. CDR3 DNA sequence: TGTGCCAGCAGTCAATACAATGAGCAGTTCTTC. It specifies CASSQYNEQFF.

This chain uses TRBV19 with TRBJ2-1, with 7 bases lining up with TRBD2. Per germline, CDR1 LNHDA and CDR2 SQIVND (reference sequence). Trimming removed 5 bases from V and 5 bases from J; junction bases left unmatched: 3. The CDR3 totals 13 residues. The CDR3 nucleotides are TGTGCCAGTAGTTGGGGGGGACACAATGAGCAGTTCTTC. This codes for CASSWGGHNEQFF.

This clone was detected only a few times. The chain employs TRBV5-1 and TRBJ1-6, with D unresolved. The CDR3 covers 14 residues. Germline assignment: CDR1 SGHRS and CDR2 YFSETQ. Trimming shortened V by 1 base and J by 5 bases, and 7 bases separated the two germline ends. CDR3 bases: TGCGCCAGCAGCTTGTGGCAGAATAATTCACCCCTCCACTTT. Its protein is CASSLWQNNSPLHF.